Below, 6 T cell receptor beta chains from the same sample are listed, as sequenced in a study of blood T cell repertoires in COVID-19. Clones were read by immunoSEQ multiplex PCR, and TCRdb kept only the in-frame ones, dropping some. This table holds 91,000 or so clones, about 93% found once. What was sequenced was peripheral blood. These receptors were taken from a woman in her forties or fifties in a cohort sampled during active COVID-19.

The chain carries TRBV19 and TRBJ1-4; 7 positions match TRBD1. In germline, CDR1 is LNHDA, CDR2 SQIVND (reference sequence). The V and J ends lost 6 bases and 7 bases, in that order; junction bases with no gene match: 11. The CDR3 covers 15 residues. The CDR3 nucleotides read TGTGCCAGTAGGACCGGACAGGCCCTTCGTGAAAAACTGTTTTTT. It translates to CASRTGQALREKLFF.

The V and J genes are TRBV3-1 (or the pseudogene TRBV3-2) and TRBJ2-7; 12 nucleotides line up with TRBD1. Germline loops: CDR1 LGHDT, CDR2 YNNKEL (reference sequence). This CDR3 is 14 amino acids long. Unmatched junction bases numbered 4, after V lost 4 bases and J lost 6 bases. For the CDR3, the DNA is TGTGCCAGCAGCCCGGGGACAGGGGGCTTCGAGCAGTACTTC. This translates into CASSPGTGGFEQYF.

The chain recombines TRBV7-9 with TRBJ2-1; TRBD2 matches at 11 bases. CDR1 and CDR2 from the germline V gene are SEHNR and FQNEAQ (reference sequence). The CDR3 runs to 18 residues. J gave up 9 bases and V 6 bases, and 19 bases lay outside the gene matches. As DNA, the CDR3 is TGTGCCAGCAGTTCGGGACTCGATACTAGCGGGAGAATTATTGAGCAGTTCTTC. It encodes CASSSGLDTSGRIIEQFF.

The CDR3 DNA reads as TGTGCCAGCAGTGAAGCGTCGACAGGGGGCTACGAGCAGTACTTC. Translation gives CASSEASTGGYEQYF. The chain carries TRBV6-1 and TRBJ2-7, with 9 bases aligning to TRBD1. CDR3 length: 15 residues. V lost 0 bases and J lost 3; bases outside the gene matches: 3. CDR1 and CDR2 (germline): MNHNS, SASEGT.

The rearrangement joins TRBV10-3 to TRBJ1-1, with a possible D match to TRBD1 (5 bases). V was cut by 3 bases and J by 8 bases, with 16 bases left in between. The CDR3 is made up of 14 amino acids. Germline V gene sequence: CDR1 ENHRY, CDR2 SYGVKD. CDR3 DNA sequence: TGTGCCATCAGTGATTCGACAGCCCGAAAGGAAGCTTTCTTT. Translated: CAISDSTARKEAFF.

J is TRBJ2-1 and V is TRBV6-5; TRBD2 might be the D (5 bases). With 10 bases removed from V and 8 bases from J, the gap between germline ends came to 18 bases. The CDR3 totals 13 residues. CDR1 is MNHEY and CDR2 is SVGAGI in the germline V gene. The CDR3 sequence is CATPLLGSHEQFF. Here the CDR3 DNA reads TGTGCCACCCCATTACTAGGTTCCCATGAGCAGTTCTTC.